The rows below give T cell receptor beta chains drawn from one sample of a study of OX40 agonist ivuxolimab in advanced cancers. The repertoire was sequenced with immunoSEQ multiplex PCR; TCRdb's copy has only in-frame clones and lacks some. The repertoire holds about 100,000 clones, around 90% seen once, with around 0.85% in the top ten. The starting material was CD4+ or CD8+ T cells sorted from blood, obtained in a trial of the OX40 agonist ivuxolimab. The receptors derive from an adult with an advanced solid tumor such as melanoma, head and neck, liver or kidney cancer. CDR3s include the opening cysteine and the closing phenylalanine or tryptophan. The D gene is left open where the match is weak. Not all rows give a size; the values are once, few, many and, for expanded clones, a class.

D gene: -; V gene: TRBV11-2; clone size: -; J gene: TRBJ1-6; CDR3 DNA: TGTGCCAGCAGCCCCGACTATAATTCACCCCTCCACTTT; CDR3 protein: CASSPDYNSPLHF
D gene: -; V gene: TRBV7-2; clone size: -; J gene: TRBJ1-4; CDR3 DNA: TGTGCCAGCAGCTTTGGTGGACAGTTTAATGAAAAACTGTTTTTT; CDR3 protein: CASSFGGQFNEKLFF
D gene: TRBD1; V gene: TRBV18; clone size: -; J gene: TRBJ2-1; CDR3 DNA: TGTGCCAGCTCACCGTACAGGGGGGATGAGCAGTTCTTC; CDR3 protein: CASSPYRGDEQFF
D gene: -; V gene: TRBV6-5; clone size: -; J gene: TRBJ2-5; CDR3 DNA: TGTGCCAGCAGCATAGGGTGGGGAACCCAGTACTTC; CDR3 protein: CASSIGWGTQYF
D gene: -; V gene: TRBV28; clone size: -; J gene: TRBJ1-2; CDR3 DNA: TGTGCCAGCAGCTCCCAGGGGAGAAACTATGGCTACACCTTC; CDR3 protein: CASSSQGRNYGYTF
D gene: TRBD2; V gene: TRBV15; clone size: -; J gene: TRBJ2-3; CDR3 DNA: TGTGCCACCAGCAGGAACCGGGGGGGAGATACGCAGTATTTT; CDR3 protein: CATSRNRGGDTQYF
D gene: -; V gene: TRBV6-5; clone size: -; J gene: TRBJ1-1; CDR3 DNA: TGTGCCAGCAGTTTCTCAGGAGGAAACACTGAAGCTTTCTTT; CDR3 protein: CASSFSGGNTEAFF
D gene: TRBD1; V gene: TRBV12-5; clone size: -; J gene: TRBJ2-5; CDR3 DNA: TGTGCTAGTGGACGGGACAGTACACAACAAGAGACCCAGTACTTC; CDR3 protein: CASGRDSTQQETQYF
D gene: TRBD2; V gene: TRBV5-1; clone size: -; J gene: TRBJ2-1; CDR3 DNA: TGCGCCAGCAGCTTGGCCTCTAGCGGGGATCCCTACAATGAGCAGTTCTTC; CDR3 protein: CASSLASSGDPYNEQFF
D gene: TRBD2; V gene: TRBV10-3; clone size: -; J gene: TRBJ2-3; CDR3 DNA: TGTGCCATCAGTGGATGGACTAGCGGGGGACGCACAGATACGCAGTATTTT; CDR3 protein: CAISGWTSGGRTDTQYF
D gene: -; V gene: TRBV12-1; clone size: -; J gene: TRBJ2-4; CDR3 DNA: TGTGCCAGCAGCTCTGGACAGGGGCCAAACCGGGCCAAAAACATTCAGTACTTC; CDR3 protein: CASSSGQGPNRAKNIQYF
D gene: -; V gene: TRBV6-1; clone size: -; J gene: TRBJ1-4; CDR3 DNA: TGTGCCAGCAATGGACAAGCAACTAATGAAAAACTGTTTTTT; CDR3 protein: CASNGQATNEKLFF
D gene: -; V gene: TRBV7-2; clone size: -; J gene: TRBJ2-4; CDR3 DNA: TGTGCCAGCAGCTTAGACCTCTCTTCGGCCTCGGGAAACATTCAGTACTTC; CDR3 protein: CASSLDLSSASGNIQYF
D gene: -; V gene: TRBV6-1; clone size: -; J gene: TRBJ1-2; CDR3 DNA: TGTGCCAGCAGTGAAGCGCTGCAGCCCAGGGGCTATGGCTACACCTTC; CDR3 protein: CASSEALQPRGYGYTF
D gene: -; V gene: TRBV4-3; clone size: -; J gene: TRBJ2-7; CDR3 DNA: TGCGCCAGCAGCCAAGAAGCAGTAAGGGACGTTAACTACGAGCAGTACTTC; CDR3 protein: CASSQEAVRDVNYEQYF
D gene: -; V gene: TRBV7-8; clone size: -; J gene: TRBJ2-5; CDR3 DNA: TGTGCCAGCAGCTTAAATATAGGGAGGCGAGAGACCCAGTACTTC; CDR3 protein: CASSLNIGRRETQYF
D gene: -; V gene: TRBV27; clone size: -; J gene: TRBJ2-2; CDR3 DNA: TGTGCCAGCAGTTTATCGGGAGGGGGCAGCACCGGGGAGCTGTTTTTT; CDR3 protein: CASSLSGGGSTGELFF
D gene: TRBD2; V gene: TRBV5-1; clone size: -; J gene: TRBJ2-1; CDR3 DNA: TGCGCCAGCAGCCCCGGGACTAGCGGGTTCCGATACAATGAGCAGTTCTTC; CDR3 protein: CASSPGTSGFRYNEQFF
D gene: -; V gene: TRBV9; clone size: -; J gene: TRBJ2-7; CDR3 DNA: TGTGCCAGCAGCCCGGGGACCTACTACGAGCAGTACTTC; CDR3 protein: CASSPGTYYEQYF
D gene: -; V gene: TRBV6-6; clone size: -; J gene: TRBJ1-1; CDR3 DNA: TGTGCCAGCAGTTACCAGGGTCAGAACACTGAAGCTTTCTTT; CDR3 protein: CASSYQGQNTEAFF
D gene: -; V gene: TRBV27; clone size: -; J gene: TRBJ2-1; CDR3 DNA: TGTGCCAGCAGCTCCGGACGGCCGAACAATGAGCAGTTCTTC; CDR3 protein: CASSSGRPNNEQFF
D gene: -; V gene: TRBV18; clone size: -; J gene: TRBJ2-7; CDR3 DNA: TGTGCCAGCTCACCACCCCTAACTTACGAGCAGTACTTC; CDR3 protein: CASSPPLTYEQYF
D gene: -; V gene: TRBV28; clone size: once; J gene: TRBJ1-5; CDR3 DNA: TGTGCCAGCGCCTGGGGGCAGGTATCCAATCAGCCCCAGCATTTT; CDR3 protein: CASAWGQVSNQPQHF
D gene: TRBD2; V gene: TRBV2; clone size: -; J gene: TRBJ2-3; CDR3 DNA: TGTGCCAGCAGTGAACGGCGGGGGGGCACAGATACGCAGTATTTT; CDR3 protein: CASSERRGGTDTQYF
D gene: TRBD1; V gene: TRBV28; clone size: -; J gene: TRBJ1-2; CDR3 DNA: TGTGCCAGCAGCCTCCGGGACAGGGGGCCGAGAGGCTACACCTTC; CDR3 protein: CASSLRDRGPRGYTF
D gene: -; V gene: TRBV4-1; clone size: -; J gene: TRBJ2-5; CDR3 DNA: TGCGCCAGCAGCCGGGGGGTAGGTGAGACCCAGTACTTC; CDR3 protein: CASSRGVGETQYF
D gene: TRBD2; V gene: TRBV18; clone size: -; J gene: TRBJ2-7; CDR3 DNA: TGTGCCAGCTCACCAAGGACTAGCGGGGGGGCCGACGAGCAGTACTTC; CDR3 protein: CASSPRTSGGADEQYF
D gene: TRBD1; V gene: TRBV27; clone size: -; J gene: TRBJ2-3; CDR3 DNA: TGTGCCAGCAGTCAGGACAGGGCGATAACAGATACGCAGTATTTT; CDR3 protein: CASSQDRAITDTQYF
D gene: -; V gene: TRBV5-4; clone size: -; J gene: TRBJ2-1; CDR3 DNA: TGTGCCAGCAGCTACCCCGGGCCCCAAAATGAGCAGTTCTTC; CDR3 protein: CASSYPGPQNEQFF
D gene: -; V gene: TRBV9; clone size: -; J gene: TRBJ2-7; CDR3 DNA: TGTGCCAGCAGCGTAGGGACAGCCTCCTACGAGCAGTACTTC; CDR3 protein: CASSVGTASYEQYF
D gene: -; V gene: TRBV7-9; clone size: few; J gene: TRBJ1-2; CDR3 DNA: TGTGCCAGCAGCCCCCTCGCAGGCTATGGCTACACCTTC; CDR3 protein: CASSPLAGYGYTF
D gene: TRBD2; V gene: TRBV5-1; clone size: -; J gene: TRBJ2-2; CDR3 DNA: TGCGCCAGCAGCTTTCGCATAGCGGGGGGGAACACCGGGGAGCTGTTTTTT; CDR3 protein: CASSFRIAGGNTGELFF